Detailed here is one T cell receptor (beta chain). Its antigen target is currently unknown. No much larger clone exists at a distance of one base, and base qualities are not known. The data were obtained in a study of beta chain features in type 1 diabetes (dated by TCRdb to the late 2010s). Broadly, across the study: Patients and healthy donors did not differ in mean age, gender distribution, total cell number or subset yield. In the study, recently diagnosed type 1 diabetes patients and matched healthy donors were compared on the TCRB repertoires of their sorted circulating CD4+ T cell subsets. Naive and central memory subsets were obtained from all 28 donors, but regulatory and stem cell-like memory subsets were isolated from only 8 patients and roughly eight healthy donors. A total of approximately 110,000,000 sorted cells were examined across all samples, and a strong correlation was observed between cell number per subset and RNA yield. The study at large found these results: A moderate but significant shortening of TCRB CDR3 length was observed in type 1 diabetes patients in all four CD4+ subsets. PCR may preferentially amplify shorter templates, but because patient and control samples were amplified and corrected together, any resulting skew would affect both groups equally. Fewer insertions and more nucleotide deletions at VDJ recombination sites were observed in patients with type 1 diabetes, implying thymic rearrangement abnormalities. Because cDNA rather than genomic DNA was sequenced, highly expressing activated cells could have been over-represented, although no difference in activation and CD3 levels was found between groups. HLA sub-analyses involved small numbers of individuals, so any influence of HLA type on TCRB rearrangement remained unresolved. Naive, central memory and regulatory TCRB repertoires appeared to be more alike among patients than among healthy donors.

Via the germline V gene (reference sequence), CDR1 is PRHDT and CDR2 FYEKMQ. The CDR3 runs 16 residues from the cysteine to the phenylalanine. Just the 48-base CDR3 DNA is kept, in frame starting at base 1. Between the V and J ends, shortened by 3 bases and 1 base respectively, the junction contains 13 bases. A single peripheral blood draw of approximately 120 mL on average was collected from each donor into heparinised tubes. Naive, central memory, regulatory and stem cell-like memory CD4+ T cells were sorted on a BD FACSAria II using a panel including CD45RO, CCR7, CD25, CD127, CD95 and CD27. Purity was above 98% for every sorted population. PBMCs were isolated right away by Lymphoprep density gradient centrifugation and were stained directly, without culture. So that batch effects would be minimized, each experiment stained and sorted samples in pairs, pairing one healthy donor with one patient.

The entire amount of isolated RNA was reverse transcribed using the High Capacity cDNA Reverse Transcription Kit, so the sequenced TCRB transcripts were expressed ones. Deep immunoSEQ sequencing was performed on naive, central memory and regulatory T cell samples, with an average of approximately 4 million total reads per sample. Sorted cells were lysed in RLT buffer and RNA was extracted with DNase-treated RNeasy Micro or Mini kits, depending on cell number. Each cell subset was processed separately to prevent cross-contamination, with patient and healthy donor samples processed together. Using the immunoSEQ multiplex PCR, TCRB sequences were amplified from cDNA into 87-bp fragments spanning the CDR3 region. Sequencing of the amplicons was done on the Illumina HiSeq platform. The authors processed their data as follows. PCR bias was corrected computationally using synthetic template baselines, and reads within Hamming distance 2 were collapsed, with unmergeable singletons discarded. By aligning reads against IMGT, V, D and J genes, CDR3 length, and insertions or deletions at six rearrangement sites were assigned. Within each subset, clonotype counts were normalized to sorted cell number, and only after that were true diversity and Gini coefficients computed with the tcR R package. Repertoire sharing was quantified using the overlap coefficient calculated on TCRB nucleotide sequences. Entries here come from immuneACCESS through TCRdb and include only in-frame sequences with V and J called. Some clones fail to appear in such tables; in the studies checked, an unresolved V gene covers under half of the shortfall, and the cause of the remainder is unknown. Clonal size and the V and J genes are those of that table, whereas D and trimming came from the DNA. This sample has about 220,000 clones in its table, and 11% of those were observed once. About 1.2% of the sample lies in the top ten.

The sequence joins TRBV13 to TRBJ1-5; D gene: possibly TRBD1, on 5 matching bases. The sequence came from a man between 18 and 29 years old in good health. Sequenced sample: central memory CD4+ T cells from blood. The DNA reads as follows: TGTGCCAGCAGCTTCGGCAGGGAGGGAAGCAATCAGCCCCAGCATTTT. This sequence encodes CASSFGREGSNQPQHF.